Sequencing of this TCR beta chain was carried out in a study of long-term antiretroviral therapy in people with HIV. Germline lookup yields CDR1 MNHNY and CDR2 SVGAGI (reference sequence). The CDR3 contains 14 residues. Trimming removed 3 bases from V and 2 bases from J, with 9 bases in between. They ran version v3.0 of the immunoSEQ assay at survey level. A target of roughly 40,000-50,000 T-cell genomes per sample was set for sequencing. This table comes from immunoSEQ multiplex PCR, and its TCRdb copy is limited to in-frame clones, with some not included. The repertoire includes 25,000 to 30,000 clones, around four fifths of them detected once, and about 15% sits in the top ten. The study used samples holding about 0.9-11 million cryopreserved PBMC before DNA extraction.

Here the sequenced sample was unsorted PBMCs, taken 2.9 years after starting antiretroviral therapy. This sequence was found in a man aged 50-60 years with HIV. This rearrangement joins TRBV6-6 to TRBJ2-3; D perhaps matches TRBD1 (5 bases). DNA of the CDR3: TGTGCCAGCAGTTATCAGGGAACCACAGATACGCAGTATTTT. It is translated as CASSYQGTTDTQYF.